These 29 T cell receptor beta chains were sequenced from one sample in a study of blood T cell repertoires in COVID-19. Clones were read by immunoSEQ multiplex PCR, and TCRdb kept only the in-frame ones, dropping some. Of around 100,000 clones in the sample, around nine tenths were seen once. The sample comprised peripheral blood. These receptor sequences come from a human donor in a cohort sampled during active COVID-19.

The chain uses TRBV28 and TRBJ2-7; D is possibly TRBD2 (6 bases). V was clipped by 7 bases and J by 0 bases, with 16 bases between them. Germline CDR1 reads MDHEN; CDR2 reads SYDVKM. The CDR3 has 15 residues. The DNA for the CDR3 is TGTGCCAGCACCGGAGGGACCGCCAGCTCCTACGAGCAGTACTTC. Translated: CASTGGTASSYEQYF. Full variable domain (outside the CDR3, taken from reference TRBV28 and TRBJ2-7): DVKVTQSSRYLVKRTGEKVFLECVQDMDHENMFWYRQDPGLGLRLIYFSYDVKMKEKGDIPEGYSVSREKKERFSLILESASTNQTSMYLCASTGGTASSYEQYFGPGTRLTVT.

The chain couples TRBV30 to TRBJ2-2; weak D call: TRBD1 (6 bases). CDR1 is GTSNPN and CDR2 is SVGIG in the germline V gene (reference sequence). The CDR3 spans 12 residues. V was trimmed by 6 bases and J by 5 bases, leaving 10 bases between them. The DNA of the CDR3 is TGTGCCTGCAGAGGGGGAACCGGGGAGCTGTTTTTT. It specifies CACRGGTGELFF.

The genes are TRBV10-2 and TRBJ2-2; 10 nucleotides match TRBD1. The CDR3 spans 15 residues. The V segment lost 3 bases and the J segment 4 bases; nucleotides outside the gene matches: 2. CDR1 and CDR2 (germline): WSHSY, SAAADI. CDR3 nucleotides: TGCGCCAGCAGTGAAGGACAGGGGGGCACCGGGGAGCTGTTTTTT. Translating gives CASSEGQGGTGELFF.

The chain links TRBV30 to TRBJ2-5, with D tentatively TRBD1 (6 bases). Germline CDR1 reads GTSNPN; CDR2 reads SVGIG (reference sequence). V shed 0 bases and J shed 5 bases, with 16 bases lying between them. The CDR3 consists of 15 residues. CDR3 nucleotides: TGTGCCTGGAGTGTACTGGCAGGGGCTAAGGAGACCCAGTACTTC. It yields the protein CAWSVLAGAKETQYF.

The V and J genes are TRBV18 and TRBJ1-3; 8 bases line up with TRBD1. CDR1 is KGHSH and CDR2 is LQKENI in the germline V gene. CDR3 size: 16 residues. With V trimmed by 3 bases and J by 0 bases, 4 bases remained unmatched. This CDR3 is CASSPEGQGSGNTIYF. CDR3 nucleotides: TGTGCCAGCTCACCTGAAGGACAGGGCTCTGGAAACACCATATATTTT.

The chain has TRBV6-5 and TRBJ2-3, with a weak D call TRBD1 (5 bases). This CDR3 region has 14 residues. Germline V gene lookup returns CDR1 MNHEY and CDR2 SVGAGI. Trimming removed 6 bases at V and 0 bases at J, with 10 bases between. The CDR3 coding sequence is TGTGCCAGCAGCCCCAGGGCTAGCACAGATACGCAGTATTTT. Translating it yields CASSPRASTDTQYF.

In its sample, this clone was seen a few times. The chain joins TRBV27 to TRBJ2-7; 12 nucleotides align to TRBD2. CDR3 size: 17 residues. Germline CDR1 reads MNHEY; CDR2 reads SMNVEV (reference sequence). V lost 3 bases and J lost 6; bases outside the gene matches: 12. In DNA form, the CDR3 reads TGTGCCAGCAGTTTCTTCCTGGGACTAGCGGGCCTGGGCGAGCAGTACTTC. Protein sequence: CASSFFLGLAGLGEQYF.

The chain carries TRBV9 and TRBJ2-1, with 14 bases lining up with TRBD2. V lost 4 bases to trimming and J lost 4 bases; unmatched junction nucleotides: 4. The CDR3 extends over 16 amino acids. The germline V gene encodes CDR1 SGDLS and CDR2 YYNGEE. The chain's CDR3 is CASSSRTSGRYNEQFF. In DNA, the CDR3 is TGTGCCAGCAGCTCCCGGACTAGCGGGAGGTACAATGAGCAGTTCTTC.

V gene TRBV5-1 combines with J gene TRBJ2-7; TRBD1 agrees at 7 bases. J was trimmed by 1 base and V by 4 bases; bases with no gene match: 5. The length of the CDR3 is 14 residues. Germline V gene lookup returns CDR1 SGHRS and CDR2 YFSETQ. The CDR3 here is CASSLDRNSYEQYF. Written as DNA, the CDR3 is TGCGCCAGCAGCCTGGACAGGAATTCCTACGAGCAGTACTTC.

J is TRBJ1-4 and V is TRBV6-5, with D perhaps matching TRBD1 (5 bases). V was pared by 4 bases and J by 0 bases, with 9 bases between. The CDR3 runs 15 residues. Germline V gene sequence: CDR1 MNHEY, CDR2 SVGAGI. The CDR3 region has the DNA TGTGCCAGCAGTTGGGGGACTGCAACTAATGAAAAACTGTTTTTT. Its protein is CASSWGTATNEKLFF.

The chain uses TRBV9 and TRBJ2-7; 11 bases line up with TRBD1. The CDR3 consists of 15 residues. Germline CDR1 reads SGDLS; CDR2 reads YYNGEE. V lost 4 bases to trimming and J lost 1 base; unmatched junction nucleotides: 4. CDR3 coding DNA: TGTGCCAGCAGCATAGGGACAGGGGGTTCCTACGAGCAGTACTTC. Translation: CASSIGTGGSYEQYF.

This clone was detected a few times. This chain connects TRBV4-1 to TRBJ2-1; no reliable D call. Trimming removed 4 bases at V and 3 bases at J, with 7 bases between. Germline V lookup: CDR1 MGHRA, CDR2 YSYEKL. The CDR3 is 13 residues long. In nucleotides, the CDR3 is TGCGCCAGCAGCCCGCCTAGCTACAATGAGCAGTTCTTC. Translated, it gives CASSPPSYNEQFF.

This clone was detected only once. The chain uses TRBV5-1 and TRBJ1-5; 7 bases agree with TRBD1. Looked up from germline, CDR1 is SGHRS and CDR2 is YFSETQ. This CDR3 has 15 residues. V dropped 0 bases and J dropped 4; count of bases not matched to a gene: 4. The CDR3 sequence: CASSLGDRRNQPQHF. In DNA, the CDR3 is TGCGCCAGCAGCTTGGGGGACAGAAGAAATCAGCCCCAGCATTTT.

The chain links TRBV5-1 to TRBJ1-1; 9 nucleotides line up with TRBD1. Germline V gene lookup returns CDR1 SGHRS and CDR2 YFSETQ. Germline trimming cut 9 bases from V and 4 bases from J; bases unmatched to any gene: 4. The CDR3 is 12 residues long. CDR3 DNA sequence: TGCGCCACTGACAGGGGGTTCACTGAAGCTTTCTTT. It is translated as CATDRGFTEAFF.

V gene TRBV7-9 combines with J gene TRBJ1-1; TRBD1 agrees at 11 bases. Germline values: CDR1 SEHNR, CDR2 FQNEAQ (reference sequence). This CDR3 is built from 16 residues. With V trimmed by 3 bases and J by 6 bases, 9 bases remained unmatched. The CDR3 reads CASSFRGGTGGAEAFF. The CDR3 DNA is TGTGCCAGCAGCTTTAGGGGTGGGACAGGGGGAGCTGAAGCTTTCTTT.

The rearrangement joins TRBV9 to TRBJ1-2; 7 bases agree with TRBD1. The length of the CDR3 is 15 residues. In germline, CDR1 is SGDLS, CDR2 YYNGEE. Trimming took 4 bases from V and 7 from J; bases not matched to a gene: 13. CDR3 region: CASSLHVGTVGGYTF. The DNA for the CDR3 is TGTGCCAGCAGCCTACACGTGGGGACAGTGGGTGGCTACACCTTC.

The chain employs TRBV28 and TRBJ2-2; TRBD2 matches 8 bases. Per germline, CDR1 MDHEN and CDR2 SYDVKM. The CDR3 length is 17 residues. V shed 5 bases, J shed 0 bases, and the junction held 8 bases outside the gene matches. CDR3 amino acids: CASSDNRREANTGELFF. The CDR3 nucleotides read TGTGCCAGCAGTGACAACCGGCGGGAGGCGAACACCGGGGAGCTGTTTTTT.

The chain carries TRBV5-1 and TRBJ1-1; the match to TRBD1 covers 7 bases. The germline V gene encodes CDR1 SGHRS and CDR2 YFSETQ. Losses at the gene ends were 0 bases for V and 5 bases for J; bases not matched to a gene: 10. This CDR3 region has 16 residues. Here the CDR3 DNA reads TGCGCCAGCAGCTTGGATCCCGCTAGGGGGCATACTGAAGCTTTCTTT. Residues: CASSLDPARGHTEAFF. The full variable domain, completed using reference TRBV5-1 and TRBJ1-1, is KAGVTQTPRYLIKTRGQQVTLSCSPISGHRSVSWYQQTPGQGLQFLFEYFSETQRNKGNFPGRFSGRQFSNSRSEMNVSTLELGDSALYLCASSLDPARGHTEAFFGQGTRLTVV.

The gene calls are TRBV5-1 and TRBJ2-2; maybe TRBD2 (6 bases). CDR3 length equals 16 residues. Deletions cut 7 bases from V and 1 base from J, with 17 bases between. Looked up from germline, CDR1 is SGHRS and CDR2 is YFSETQ. In DNA form, the CDR3 reads TGCGCCAGCGCAAGGGGAGGAATGGGGAACACCGGGGAGCTGTTTTTT. Translation gives CASARGGMGNTGELFF.

This chain joins TRBV6-5 and TRBJ1-1; D not certain. Germline CDR1 and CDR2: MNHEY and SVGAGI. The ends were cut back, 2 bases at V and 1 base at J, with 14 bases in the middle. The CDR3 is 16 amino acids. CDR3 in amino acids: CASSYPTSRGNTEAFF. CDR3 DNA sequence: TGTGCCAGCAGTTACCCCACGAGTCGGGGGAACACTGAAGCTTTCTTT.

V usage is TRBV9 and J usage is TRBJ2-7; 7 bases are a match to TRBD1. This CDR3 spans 14 amino acids. With V trimmed by 1 base and J by 0 bases, 1 base remained unmatched. From germline, CDR1 is SGDLS and CDR2 YYNGEE. CDR3 nucleotide sequence: TGTGCCAGCAGCGTACAGGGGGTCTCCTACGAGCAGTACTTC. It translates to CASSVQGVSYEQYF.

In its sample, this clone was seen once. The chain combines TRBV6-6 with TRBJ2-7; TRBD1 matches 8 bases. Germline CDR1 is MNHNY and CDR2 is SVGAGI (reference sequence). CDR3 length equals 14 residues. V was clipped by 5 bases and J by 6 bases; unmatched bases: 9. As DNA, the CDR3 is TGTGCCAGCAGTCGGGACAGGAGGGCTACCGAGCAGTACTTC. Translating gives CASSRDRRATEQYF.

V usage is TRBV5-1 and J usage is TRBJ2-7, with 10 bases that match TRBD2. CDR1 and CDR2 from the germline V gene are SGHRS and YFSETQ. The V and J ends lost 0 bases and 3 bases, in that order; junction bases with no gene match: 3. The CDR3 consists of 15 residues. CDR3 bases: TGCGCCAGCAGCTTGGCAGCGGGAGGGATCTACGAGCAGTACTTC. This gives the protein CASSLAAGGIYEQYF.

This sequence joins TRBV7-9 and TRBJ2-1; D gene ambiguous. Trimming left V 3 bases short and J 5 bases short, with 5 bases between. The CDR3 extends over 12 amino acids. CDR1 SEHNR and CDR2 FQNEAQ come from the germline V gene (reference sequence). CDR3 sequence: CASSFQDNEQFF. DNA of the CDR3: TGTGCCAGCAGCTTCCAGGACAATGAGCAGTTCTTC.

V is TRBV7-9 and J is TRBJ1-1, with 9 nucleotides matching TRBD1. The germline V gene has CDR1 SEHNR and CDR2 FQNEAQ (reference sequence). The length of the CDR3 is 14 residues. V lost 5 bases, J lost 6 bases, and 7 bases stayed unmatched. DNA of the CDR3: TGTGCCAGCAGCGCCCGGACAGGGGTCGCTGAAGCTTTCTTT. Encoded protein: CASSARTGVAEAFF.

The chain has TRBV6-5 and TRBJ1-3; D call uncertain. Trimming took 3 bases from V and 4 from J, leaving 7 bases between them. There are 13 residues in the CDR3. Germline CDR1 reads MNHEY; CDR2 reads SVGAGI. The CDR3 loop is CASSYRAGNTIYF. DNA for the CDR3: TGTGCCAGCAGTTATCGAGCCGGAAACACCATATATTTT.

The rearrangement uses TRBV2 and TRBJ1-5; D is uncertain. Trimming shortened V by 8 bases and J by 6 bases, and 14 bases separated the two germline ends. In germline, CDR1 is SNHLY, CDR2 FYNNEI. The CDR3 contains 13 residues. CDR3 residues: CASHLGPPQPQHF. The CDR3 DNA reads TGTGCCAGCCACCTCGGTCCCCCTCAGCCCCAGCATTTT.

The V gene is TRBV28, the J gene TRBJ2-7; a weak D match, TRBD2 (6 bases). From germline, CDR1 is MDHEN and CDR2 SYDVKM. V was clipped by 10 bases and J by 7 bases, with 17 bases between them. This CDR3 region has 12 residues. This CDR3 is CATVGGPLEQYF. In DNA, the CDR3 is TGTGCCACCGTGGGAGGCCCGTTAGAGCAGTACTTC.

The V gene is TRBV5-6, the J gene TRBJ2-7, with 9 bases identical to TRBD1. Trimming removed 3 bases from V and 2 bases from J; junction bases left unmatched: 6. From germline, CDR1 is SGHDT and CDR2 YYEEEE. This CDR3 is built from 15 residues. CDR3 region: CASSSAGTGPYEQYF. In nucleotides, the CDR3 is TGTGCCAGCAGCTCGGCCGGGACAGGGCCCTACGAGCAGTACTTC.